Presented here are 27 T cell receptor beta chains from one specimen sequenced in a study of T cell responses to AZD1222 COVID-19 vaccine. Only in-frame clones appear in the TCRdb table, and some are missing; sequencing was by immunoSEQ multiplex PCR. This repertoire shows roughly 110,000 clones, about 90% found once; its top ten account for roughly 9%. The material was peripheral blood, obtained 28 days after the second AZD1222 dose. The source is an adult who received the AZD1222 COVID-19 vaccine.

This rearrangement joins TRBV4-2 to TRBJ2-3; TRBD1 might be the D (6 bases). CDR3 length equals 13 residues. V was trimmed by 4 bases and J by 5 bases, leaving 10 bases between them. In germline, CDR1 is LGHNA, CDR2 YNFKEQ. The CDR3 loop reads CASSPKGGDTQYF. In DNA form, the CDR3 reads TGTGCCAGCAGCCCCAAAGGGGGAGATACGCAGTATTTT.

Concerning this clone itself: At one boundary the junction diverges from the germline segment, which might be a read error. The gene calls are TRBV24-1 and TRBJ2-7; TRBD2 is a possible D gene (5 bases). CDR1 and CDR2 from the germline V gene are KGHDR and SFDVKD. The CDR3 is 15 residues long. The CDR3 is CATSDPGGVSYEQYF. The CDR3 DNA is TGTGCCACGAGTGATCCCGGAGGAGTCTCCTACGAGCAGTACTTC.

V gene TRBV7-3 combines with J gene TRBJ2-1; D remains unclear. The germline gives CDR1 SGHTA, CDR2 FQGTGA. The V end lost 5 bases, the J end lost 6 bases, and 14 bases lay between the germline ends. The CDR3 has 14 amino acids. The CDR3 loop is CASSPSLRLNEQFF. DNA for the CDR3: TGTGCCAGCAGCCCATCCCTAAGACTCAATGAGCAGTTCTTC.

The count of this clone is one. The CDR3 nucleotides read TGTGCCAGCAGCGCATCTGGTGGACTAGCGGGAGACAATGAGCAGTTCTTC. It encodes CASSASGGLAGDNEQFF. V gene TRBV9 combines with J gene TRBJ2-1; 13 bases line up with TRBD2. The length of the CDR3 is 17 residues. CDR1 is SGDLS and CDR2 is YYNGEE in the germline V gene. V gave up 3 bases and J gave up 5 bases; unmatched junction bases: 8.

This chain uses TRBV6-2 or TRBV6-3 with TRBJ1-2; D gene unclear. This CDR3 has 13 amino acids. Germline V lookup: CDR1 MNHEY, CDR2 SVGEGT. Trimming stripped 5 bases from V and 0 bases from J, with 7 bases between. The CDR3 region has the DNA TGTGCCAGCAGTAAACTTCCTAACTATGGCTACACCTTC. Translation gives CASSKLPNYGYTF.

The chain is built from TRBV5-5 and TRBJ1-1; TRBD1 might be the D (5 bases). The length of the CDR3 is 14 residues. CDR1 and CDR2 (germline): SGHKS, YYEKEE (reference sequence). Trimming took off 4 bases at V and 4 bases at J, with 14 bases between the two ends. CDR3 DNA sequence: TGTGCCAGCAGCCCGACGGGGGTGGCCACTGAAGCTTTCTTT. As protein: CASSPTGVATEAFF.

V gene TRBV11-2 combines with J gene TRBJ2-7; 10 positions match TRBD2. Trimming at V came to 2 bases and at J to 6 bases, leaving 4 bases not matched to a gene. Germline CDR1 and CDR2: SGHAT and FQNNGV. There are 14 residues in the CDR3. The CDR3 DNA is TGTGCCAGCAGCTTAACTAGCGGGACTGGCGAGCAGTACTTC. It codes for CASSLTSGTGEQYF.

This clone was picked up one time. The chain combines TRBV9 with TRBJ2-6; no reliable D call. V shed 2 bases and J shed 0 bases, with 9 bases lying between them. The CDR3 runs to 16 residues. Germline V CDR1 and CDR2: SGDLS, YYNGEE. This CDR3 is CASSVRATSGANVLTF. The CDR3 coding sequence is TGTGCCAGCAGCGTTCGGGCAACCTCTGGGGCCAACGTCCTGACTTTC.

CDR3 amino acids: CASTPRVSYNEQFF. CDR3 in DNA: TGTGCCAGCACCCCGAGAGTATCCTACAATGAGCAGTTCTTC. The V and J genes are TRBV3-1 (or the pseudogene TRBV3-2) and TRBJ2-1; unclear D gene. V was cut by 7 bases and J by 1 base, with 11 bases left in between. From germline, CDR1 is LGHDT and CDR2 YNNKEL (reference sequence). The CDR3 contains 14 residues.

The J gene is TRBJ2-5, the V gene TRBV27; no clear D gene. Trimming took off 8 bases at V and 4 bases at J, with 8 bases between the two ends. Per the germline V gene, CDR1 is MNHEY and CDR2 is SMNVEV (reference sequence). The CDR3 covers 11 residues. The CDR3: CASGDIETQYF. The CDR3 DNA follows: TGTGCCAGCGGGGATATAGAGACCCAGTACTTC.

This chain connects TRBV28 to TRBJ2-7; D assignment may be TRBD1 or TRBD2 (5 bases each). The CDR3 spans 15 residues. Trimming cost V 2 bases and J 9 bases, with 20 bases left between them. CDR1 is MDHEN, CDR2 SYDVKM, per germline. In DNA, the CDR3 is TGTGCCAGCAGTTTAGATGGGACCCAGAGGCACGGGCAGTACTTC. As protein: CASSLDGTQRHGQYF.

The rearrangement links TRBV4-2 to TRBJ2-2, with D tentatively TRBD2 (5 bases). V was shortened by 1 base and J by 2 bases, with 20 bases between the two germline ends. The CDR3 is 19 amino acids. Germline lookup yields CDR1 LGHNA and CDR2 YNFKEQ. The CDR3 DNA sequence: TGTGCCAGCAGCCAAGCCGGCCGTTTTATGGACTCAAACACCGGGGAGCTGTTTTTT. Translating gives CASSQAGRFMDSNTGELFF.

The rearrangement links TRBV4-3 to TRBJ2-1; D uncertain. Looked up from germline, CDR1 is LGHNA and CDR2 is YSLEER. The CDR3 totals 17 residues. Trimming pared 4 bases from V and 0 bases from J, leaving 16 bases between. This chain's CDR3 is CASSLEAGTSSYNEQFF. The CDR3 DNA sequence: TGCGCCAGCAGCCTTGAGGCCGGTACGAGCTCCTACAATGAGCAGTTCTTC.

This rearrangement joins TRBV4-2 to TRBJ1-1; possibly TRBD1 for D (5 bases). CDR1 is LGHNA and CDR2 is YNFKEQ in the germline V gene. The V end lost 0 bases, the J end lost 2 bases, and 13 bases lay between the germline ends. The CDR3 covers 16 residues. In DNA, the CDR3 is TGTGCCAGCAGCCAAGACGTAGTACAGGTTAACACTGAAGCTTTCTTT. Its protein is CASSQDVVQVNTEAFF.

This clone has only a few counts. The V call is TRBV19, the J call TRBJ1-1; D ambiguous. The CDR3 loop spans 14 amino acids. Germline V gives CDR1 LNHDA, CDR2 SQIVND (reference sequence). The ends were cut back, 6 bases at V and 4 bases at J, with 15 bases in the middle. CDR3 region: CASRPDGTSTEAFF. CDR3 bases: TGTGCCAGTAGACCGGATGGCACGAGCACTGAAGCTTTCTTT.

The DNA for the CDR3 is TGTGCCAGCAGCGCAGTTAGACATCCATCTAATGAAAAACTGTTTTTT. Amino acid sequence: CASSAVRHPSNEKLFF. The chain joins TRBV9 to TRBJ1-4; D ambiguous. The CDR3 totals 16 residues. Germline V gives CDR1 SGDLS, CDR2 YYNGEE. Trimming stripped 3 bases from V and 3 bases from J, with 15 bases between.

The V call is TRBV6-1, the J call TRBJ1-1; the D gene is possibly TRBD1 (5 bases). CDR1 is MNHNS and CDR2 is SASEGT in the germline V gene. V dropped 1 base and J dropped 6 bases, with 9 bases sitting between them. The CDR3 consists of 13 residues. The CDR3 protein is CASSEVEGSEAFF. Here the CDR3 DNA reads TGTGCCAGCAGTGAAGTCGAGGGGTCTGAAGCTTTCTTT.

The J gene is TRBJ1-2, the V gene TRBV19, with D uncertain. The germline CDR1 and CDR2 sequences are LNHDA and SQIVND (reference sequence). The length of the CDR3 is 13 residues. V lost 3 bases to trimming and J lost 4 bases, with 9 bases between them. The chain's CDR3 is CASSIDASYGYTF. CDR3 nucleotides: TGTGCCAGTAGTATTGATGCCTCCTATGGCTACACCTTC.

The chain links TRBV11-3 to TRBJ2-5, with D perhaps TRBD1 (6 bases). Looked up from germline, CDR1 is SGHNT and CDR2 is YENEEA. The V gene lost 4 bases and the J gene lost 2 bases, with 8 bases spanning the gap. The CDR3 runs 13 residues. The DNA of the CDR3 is TGTGCCAGCAGCTCTGGACAGCAAGAGACCCAGTACTTC. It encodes CASSSGQQETQYF.

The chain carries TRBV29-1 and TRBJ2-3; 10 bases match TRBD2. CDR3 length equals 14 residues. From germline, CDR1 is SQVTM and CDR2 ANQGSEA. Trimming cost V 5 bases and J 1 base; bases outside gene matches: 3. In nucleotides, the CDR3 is TGCAGCGTTCTTCTAGCGGGAGGCACAGATACGCAGTATTTT. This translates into CSVLLAGGTDTQYF.

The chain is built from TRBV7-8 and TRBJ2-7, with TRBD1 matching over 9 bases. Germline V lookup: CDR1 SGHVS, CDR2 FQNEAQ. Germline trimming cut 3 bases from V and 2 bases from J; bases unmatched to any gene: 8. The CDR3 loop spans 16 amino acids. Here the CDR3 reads CASSLNPGQGAYEQYF. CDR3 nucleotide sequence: TGTGCCAGCAGCTTGAACCCGGGACAGGGTGCCTACGAGCAGTACTTC.

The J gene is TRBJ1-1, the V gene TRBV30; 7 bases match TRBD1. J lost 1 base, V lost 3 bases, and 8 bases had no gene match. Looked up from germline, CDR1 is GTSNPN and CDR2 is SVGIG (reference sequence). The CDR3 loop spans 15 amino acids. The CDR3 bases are TGTGCCTGGAGCATAACAGGGGCGTCGAACACTGAAGCTTTCTTT. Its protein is CAWSITGASNTEAFF.

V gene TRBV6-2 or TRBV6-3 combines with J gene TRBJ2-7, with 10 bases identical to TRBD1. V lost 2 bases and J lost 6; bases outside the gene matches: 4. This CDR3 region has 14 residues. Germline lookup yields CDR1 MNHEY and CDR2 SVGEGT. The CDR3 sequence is CASSYDGTGVEQYF. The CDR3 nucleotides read TGTGCCAGCAGTTACGACGGGACAGGGGTCGAGCAGTACTTC.

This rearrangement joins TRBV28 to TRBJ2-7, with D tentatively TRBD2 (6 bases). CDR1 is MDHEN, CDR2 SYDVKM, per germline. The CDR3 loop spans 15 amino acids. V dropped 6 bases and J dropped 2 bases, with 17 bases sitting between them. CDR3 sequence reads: CASSVSGSLTYEQYF. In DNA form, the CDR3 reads TGTGCCAGCAGCGTATCCGGGAGTCTTACCTACGAGCAGTACTTC.

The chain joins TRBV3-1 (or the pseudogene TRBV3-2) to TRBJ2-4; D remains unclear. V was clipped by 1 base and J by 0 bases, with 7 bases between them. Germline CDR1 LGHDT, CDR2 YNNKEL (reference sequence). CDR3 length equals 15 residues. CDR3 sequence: CASSQGSVAKNIQYF. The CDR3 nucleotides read TGTGCCAGCAGCCAAGGTTCAGTAGCCAAAAACATTCAGTACTTC.

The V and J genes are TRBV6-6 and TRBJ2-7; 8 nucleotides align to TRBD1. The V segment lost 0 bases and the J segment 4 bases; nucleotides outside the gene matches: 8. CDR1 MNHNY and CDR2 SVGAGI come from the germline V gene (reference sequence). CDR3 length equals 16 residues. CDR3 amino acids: CASSYSIRTGKYEQYF. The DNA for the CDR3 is TGTGCCAGCAGTTACTCGATTCGGACAGGGAAATACGAGCAGTACTTC.

CDR3 nucleotides: TGTGCCAGCAGCTTAAGGTTGGCAGTTGCAACTAATGAAAAACTGTTTTTT. It translates to CASSLRLAVATNEKLFF. The rearrangement joins TRBV7-8 to TRBJ1-4; D unresolved. Trimming cost V 2 bases and J 0 bases, with 13 bases left between them. The CDR3 has 17 residues. CDR1 is SGHVS, CDR2 FQNEAQ, per germline.